This T cell receptor (beta chain) was captured by sequencing in a study of control samples from healthy donors and cancer patients. TCRdb keeps only in-frame clones here, not all; method: immunoSEQ multiplex PCR. The sample gives 100,000 to 150,000 clones, around 90% of which show up once; about 2.3% is in the top ten. The CDR3 contains 16 residues. The J segment lost 4 bases and the V segment lost 4 bases, leaving 11 bases of the junction unmatched. Germline assignment: CDR1 SGHNT and CDR2 YYREEE (reference sequence). The specimen was blood. The chain combines TRBV5-4 with TRBJ2-5; 9 bases match TRBD1. This receptor was identified in a man aged 35-49 years in good health. The CDR3 nucleotides are TGTGCCAGCAGCCTCCGTTCGGGACAGGGTCGAGAGACCCAGTACTTC. It codes for CASSLRSGQGRETQYF.